This is a list of T cell receptor beta chains from one sample in a study of shared clonotypes between healthy human individuals. Data came from immunoSEQ multiplex PCR; TCRdb stores just in-frame clones and leaves some out. The sample includes 2 million to 2.5 million clones, roughly 91% of them seen just once. What was sequenced was naive CD8+ T cells from PBMCs. These receptors came from a man aged 18 to 30 in good health. Some clones in this sample may be carry-over from other donors' samples. Each CDR3 is given without its conserved first and last residue. Clone size is shown for a subset of rows, as once, few, many or a class of expanded clone.

j_call: TRBJ2-3
clone_size: -
v_call: TRBV5-4
cdr3_aa: ASSQGMAGGPGADTQY

j_call: TRBJ2-1
clone_size: -
v_call: TRBV7-6
cdr3_aa: ASSLAPIGPGEQF

j_call: TRBJ2-3
clone_size: -
v_call: TRBV5-1
cdr3_aa: ASSPEDTSTDTQY

j_call: TRBJ2-5
clone_size: -
v_call: TRBV5-1
cdr3_aa: ASSLWGFQETQY

j_call: TRBJ1-2
clone_size: -
v_call: TRBV28
cdr3_aa: ASGDRGTTGGYT

j_call: TRBJ2-2
clone_size: -
v_call: TRBV7-8
cdr3_aa: ASSTRDTTTGELF

j_call: TRBJ1-2
clone_size: -
v_call: TRBV5-1
cdr3_aa: ASSYGQANYGYT

j_call: TRBJ2-7
clone_size: -
v_call: TRBV9
cdr3_aa: ASSADGIYEQY

j_call: TRBJ2-7
clone_size: -
v_call: TRBV5-5
cdr3_aa: ASSLMKSYEQY

j_call: TRBJ2-3
clone_size: -
v_call: TRBV7-8
cdr3_aa: ASSTWDGVTDTQY

j_call: TRBJ2-1
clone_size: -
v_call: TRBV4-3
cdr3_aa: ASSPKTGREKGNEQF

j_call: TRBJ1-1
clone_size: -
v_call: TRBV10-3
cdr3_aa: AISGGGIVTGNTEAF

j_call: TRBJ2-2
clone_size: -
v_call: TRBV9
cdr3_aa: ASTGTGGANGELF

j_call: TRBJ2-3
clone_size: once
v_call: TRBV9
cdr3_aa: ASSFRGRERIDTQY

j_call: TRBJ1-5
clone_size: -
v_call: TRBV4-1
cdr3_aa: ASSLLARGSNQPQH

j_call: TRBJ1-2
clone_size: -
v_call: TRBV9
cdr3_aa: ASSGLKTGPNYGYT

j_call: TRBJ1-1
clone_size: -
v_call: TRBV28
cdr3_aa: ASSLEALEAF

j_call: TRBJ1-1
clone_size: few
v_call: TRBV6-6
cdr3_aa: ASSAHDQDEAF

j_call: TRBJ2-1
clone_size: -
v_call: TRBV29-1
cdr3_aa: SVGWTSGAYNEQF

j_call: TRBJ2-7
clone_size: -
v_call: TRBV28
cdr3_aa: ASSLGHSFYGEQY

j_call: TRBJ2-1
clone_size: -
v_call: TRBV27
cdr3_aa: ASSPGTAPEQF

j_call: TRBJ1-1
clone_size: -
v_call: TRBV6-4
cdr3_aa: ASSDSPGLNTEAF

j_call: TRBJ2-3
clone_size: -
v_call: TRBV27
cdr3_aa: ASSLPSGRPKSSTDTQY

j_call: TRBJ2-7
clone_size: -
v_call: TRBV10-3
cdr3_aa: ATANYEQY

j_call: TRBJ1-2
clone_size: -
v_call: TRBV28
cdr3_aa: ASTRLFGNYGYT

j_call: TRBJ1-3
clone_size: -
v_call: TRBV10-1
cdr3_aa: ASSEWRSGNTIY

j_call: TRBJ1-4
clone_size: once
v_call: TRBV4-2
cdr3_aa: ASSQENDGDEKLF

j_call: TRBJ1-5
clone_size: -
v_call: TRBV11-1
cdr3_aa: ASSLSSGAGQPQH

j_call: TRBJ2-7
clone_size: few
v_call: TRBV9
cdr3_aa: ASSVGTTYEQY

j_call: TRBJ2-7
clone_size: -
v_call: TRBV7-2
cdr3_aa: ASSSTTGAYEQY

j_call: TRBJ2-2
clone_size: -
v_call: TRBV19
cdr3_aa: ASKGGTGVTGELF

j_call: TRBJ2-1
clone_size: -
v_call: TRBV7-2
cdr3_aa: ASSLRASGLRHNEQF

j_call: TRBJ1-1
clone_size: -
v_call: TRBV30
cdr3_aa: AWEIIGNTEAF

j_call: TRBJ2-1
clone_size: -
v_call: TRBV14
cdr3_aa: ASSRLTYNEQF

j_call: TRBJ1-1
clone_size: -
v_call: TRBV7-9
cdr3_aa: ASSLPKGREINTEAF

j_call: TRBJ1-1
clone_size: -
v_call: TRBV10-2
cdr3_aa: ASSDRGQDTEAF

j_call: TRBJ2-7
clone_size: -
v_call: TRBV7-8
cdr3_aa: ASSLSEAVPYEQY

j_call: TRBJ1-2
clone_size: -
v_call: TRBV4-1
cdr3_aa: ASSQGTLGYT

j_call: TRBJ1-5
clone_size: -
v_call: TRBV19
cdr3_aa: ASRKDRDSQPQH

j_call: TRBJ1-3
clone_size: -
v_call: TRBV7-9
cdr3_aa: ASSLAGQGITPGNTIY

j_call: TRBJ1-1
clone_size: -
v_call: TRBV15
cdr3_aa: ATSSGGNTEAF

j_call: TRBJ1-4
clone_size: -
v_call: TRBV4-3
cdr3_aa: ASSQSWGDNEKLF

j_call: TRBJ2-7
clone_size: -
v_call: TRBV4-3
cdr3_aa: ASSEDITSGSLGYEQY

j_call: TRBJ1-5
clone_size: -
v_call: TRBV28
cdr3_aa: ASPSGAGMGQPQH

j_call: TRBJ1-6
clone_size: -
v_call: TRBV4-2
cdr3_aa: ASSQDRGRGSPLH

j_call: TRBJ2-7
clone_size: once
v_call: TRBV7-2
cdr3_aa: ASSLPPAGDPYEQY

j_call: TRBJ1-1
clone_size: -
v_call: TRBV7-3
cdr3_aa: ASSLMGGHTEAF

j_call: TRBJ2-7
clone_size: -
v_call: TRBV13
cdr3_aa: ASSYSGTYEQY

j_call: TRBJ1-2
clone_size: -
v_call: TRBV7-9
cdr3_aa: ASSLIRDRDGYT